What follows are 11 T cell receptor beta chains derived from one specimen sequenced in a study of cytomegalovirus exposure and HLA in healthy donors. 60 Vbeta and 13 Jbeta primers were used in PCR. Assay: immunoSEQ multiplex PCR; the TCRdb copy retains only in-frame clones and omits some. Its table records approximately 130,000 clones. The specimen was PBMCs. The source of these receptors is an older woman in good health and CMV-seronegative.

This chain links TRBV4-2 with TRBJ1-1; D is unclear. The CDR3 sequence is 14 residues long. Germline CDR1 reads LGHNA; CDR2 reads YNFKEQ. Trimming removed 4 bases at V and 5 bases at J, with 14 bases between. The chain's CDR3 is CASSPTLKGTEAFF. Here the CDR3 DNA reads TGTGCCAGCAGCCCGACATTAAAAGGTACTGAAGCTTTCTTT.

As concerns this clone: Germline is not matched at one junction end, which may reflect a read error. The V and J genes are TRBV19 and TRBJ1-1; D is unresolved. The V gene's germline CDR1 is LNHDA and CDR2 SQIVND (reference sequence). The CDR3 runs 13 residues. DNA of the CDR3: TGTGCCAGTAGTATATCCCCCGGAGGGCCTGGGATCTTT. As protein: CASSISPGGPGIF.

This chain links TRBV30 with TRBJ1-2; D not resolved. Germline V gene sequence: CDR1 GTSNPN, CDR2 SVGIG (reference sequence). This CDR3 comprises 11 residues. V gave up 2 bases and J gave up 5 bases, with 6 bases separating them. For the CDR3, the DNA is TGTGCCTGGAGTACCGGGTATGGCTACACCTTC. Translation gives CAWSTGYGYTF.

The chain uses TRBV4-1 and TRBJ1-1, with TRBD1 matching over 8 bases. V dropped 1 base and J dropped 4; count of bases not matched to a gene: 2. The germline CDR1 and CDR2 sequences are MGHRA and YSYEKL. The CDR3 is 14 amino acids. CDR3 residues: CASSQADRVTEAFF. The CDR3 nucleotides read TGCGCCAGCAGCCAAGCGGACAGGGTCACTGAAGCTTTCTTT.

The rearrangement uses TRBV18 and TRBJ1-1; no clear D gene. Looked up from germline, CDR1 is KGHSH and CDR2 is LQKENI. V was trimmed by 3 bases and J by 1 base, leaving 12 bases between them. The CDR3 has 15 residues. CDR3 bases: TGTGCCAGCTCACCGAACGCCGGGGAGAACACTGAAGCTTTCTTT. Amino acids: CASSPNAGENTEAFF.

On this clone itself: Other DNA sequences in the same sample also yield this CDR3. The chain joins TRBV5-1 to TRBJ2-1; D possibly corresponds to TRBD2 (6 bases). The CDR3 has 14 amino acids. The ends were cut back, 0 bases at V and 4 bases at J, with 8 bases in the middle. Germline V gene lookup returns CDR1 SGHRS and CDR2 YFSETQ. Written as DNA, the CDR3 is TGCGCCAGCAGCTTGGGGGGGGTTTACAATGAGCAGTTCTTC. Protein: CASSLGGVYNEQFF.

The chain combines TRBV19 with TRBJ1-1; 8 bases map to TRBD1. Losses at the gene ends were 7 bases for V and 10 bases for J; bases not matched to a gene: 14. CDR1 and CDR2 from the germline V gene are LNHDA and SQIVND (reference sequence). This CDR3 contains 14 residues. CDR3 sequence: CASTSSTRGLPAFF. The CDR3 DNA follows: TGTGCCAGTACGTCAAGTACCAGGGGGCTACCAGCTTTCTTT.

The rearrangement links TRBV7-2 to TRBJ1-2; a possible D gene is TRBD1 (5 bases). CDR3 length: 16 residues. V lost 5 bases and J 5 bases, leaving 21 bases between the germline ends. CDR1 and CDR2 (germline): SGHTA, FQGNSA. CDR3 in amino acids: CASSPGGARIQYGYTF. Written as DNA, the CDR3 is TGTGCCAGCAGCCCGGGAGGGGCTCGGATCCAGTATGGCTACACCTTC.

The chain has TRBV20-1 and TRBJ2-3; D is perhaps TRBD1 (5 bases). The CDR3 is made up of 10 amino acids. Germline CDR1 DFQATT, CDR2 SNEGSKA (reference sequence). The CDR3 DNA sequence: TGCAGCATGGTAGGGGTATCGCAGTATTTT. Translating gives CSMVGVSQYF.

The gene calls are TRBV4-1 and TRBJ2-3; the match to TRBD2 covers 7 bases. The CDR3 totals 18 residues. In germline, CDR1 is MGHRA, CDR2 YSYEKL. V shed 2 bases and J 6 bases; nucleotides not matched to a gene: 17. CDR3 residues: CASSQPLTAPGGGDTQYF. CDR3 DNA sequence: TGCGCCAGCAGCCAACCATTAACCGCCCCGGGAGGTGGGGATACGCAGTATTTT.

The CDR3 reads CSTEGNTGELFF. CDR3 in DNA: TGCAGCACAGAAGGGAACACCGGGGAGCTGTTTTTT. The rearrangement uses TRBV29-1 and TRBJ2-2; D is unclear. V was trimmed by 8 bases and J by 1 base, leaving 8 bases between them. The CDR3 spans 12 residues. Germline V lookup: CDR1 SQVTM, CDR2 ANQGSEA.